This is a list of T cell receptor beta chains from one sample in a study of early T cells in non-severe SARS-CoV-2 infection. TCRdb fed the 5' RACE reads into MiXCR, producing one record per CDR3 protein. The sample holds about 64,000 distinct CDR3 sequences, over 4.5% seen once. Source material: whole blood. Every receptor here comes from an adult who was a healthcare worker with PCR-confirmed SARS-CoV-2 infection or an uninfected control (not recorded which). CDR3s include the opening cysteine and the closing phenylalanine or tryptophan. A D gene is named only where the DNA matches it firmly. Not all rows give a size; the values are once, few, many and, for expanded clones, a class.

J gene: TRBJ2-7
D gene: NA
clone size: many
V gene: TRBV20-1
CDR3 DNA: TGCAGTGCTAGACGAAGTTCGGCCGGGAACCCCCTGGGCGAGCAGTACTTC
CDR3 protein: CSARRSSAGNPLGEQYF

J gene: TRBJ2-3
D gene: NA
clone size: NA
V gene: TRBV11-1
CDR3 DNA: TGTGCCAGCAGCTTAGACCGGGGAAACACAGATACGCAGTATTTT
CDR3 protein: CASSLDRGNTDTQYF

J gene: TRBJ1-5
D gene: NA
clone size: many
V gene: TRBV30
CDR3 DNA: TGTGCCTGGAGTGTGCAGGGTCCGAATCAGCCCCAGCATTTT
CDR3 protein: CAWSVQGPNQPQHF

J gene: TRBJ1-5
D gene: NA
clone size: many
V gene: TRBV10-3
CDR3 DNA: TGTGCCATCAGTGAGTCGGCGGCGGGCAATCAGCCCCAGCATTTT
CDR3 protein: CAISESAAGNQPQHF

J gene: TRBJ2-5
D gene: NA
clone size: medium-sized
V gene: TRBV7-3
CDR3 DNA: TGTGCCAGCAGCTTAAACCCGACCGGGACCCAGTACTTC
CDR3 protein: CASSLNPTGTQYF

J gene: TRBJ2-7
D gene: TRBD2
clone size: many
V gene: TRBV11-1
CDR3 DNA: TGTGCCAGCAGCCCGGGGACTAGCGGGATAAAGCAGTACTTC
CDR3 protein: CASSPGTSGIKQYF

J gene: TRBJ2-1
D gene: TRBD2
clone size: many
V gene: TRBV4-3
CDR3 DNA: TGCGCCAGCAGCTCGGGACTAGCGAAGTACAATGAGCAGTTCTTC
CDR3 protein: CASSSGLAKYNEQFF

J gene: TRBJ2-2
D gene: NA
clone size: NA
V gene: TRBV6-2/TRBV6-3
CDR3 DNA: TGTGCCAGCACCCCCCCCTACGGGGGAGCCCCCGACACCGGGGAGCTGTTTTTT
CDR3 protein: CASTPPYGGAPDTGELFF

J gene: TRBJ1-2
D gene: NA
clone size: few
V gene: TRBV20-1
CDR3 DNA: TGCAGTGCTACAGGAGCAAATGGTGGCTACACCTTC
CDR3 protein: CSATGANGGYTF

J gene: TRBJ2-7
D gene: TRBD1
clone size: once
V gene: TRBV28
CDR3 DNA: TGTGCCAGCAGTACCTCCTCAGGGGGTGACTACGAGCAGTACTTC
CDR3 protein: CASSTSSGGDYEQYF

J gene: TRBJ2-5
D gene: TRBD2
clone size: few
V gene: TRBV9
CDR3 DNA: TGTGCCAGCAGCGCGGGGACTAGCGGGAGGGGCGGAGAGACCCAGTACTTC
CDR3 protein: CASSAGTSGRGGETQYF

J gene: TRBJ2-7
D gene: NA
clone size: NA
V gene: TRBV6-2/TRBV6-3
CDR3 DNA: TGTGCCAGCAGTTATCACGGGGGAGGACTTAGCTCCTACGAGCAGTACTTC
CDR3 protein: CASSYHGGGLSSYEQYF

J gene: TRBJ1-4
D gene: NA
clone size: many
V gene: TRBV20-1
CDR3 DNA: TGCAGTGCTAGGGGGTGGATCCCTAATGAAAAACTGTTTTTT
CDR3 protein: CSARGWIPNEKLFF

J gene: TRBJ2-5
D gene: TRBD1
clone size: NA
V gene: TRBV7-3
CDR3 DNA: TGTGCCAGCAGCACCACCGGGACAGGGGGCCTCGAGACCCAGTACTTC
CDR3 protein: CASSTTGTGGLETQYF

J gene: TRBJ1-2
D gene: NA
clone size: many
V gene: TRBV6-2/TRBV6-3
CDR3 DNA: TGTGCCAGCAGTCTTGGGGCCAGGTATGGCTACACCTTC
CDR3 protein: CASSLGARYGYTF

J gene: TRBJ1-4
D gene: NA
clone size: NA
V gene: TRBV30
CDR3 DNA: TGTGCCTGGAGAGGGATGGCAGGAGAAAAACTGTTTTTT
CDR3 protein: CAWRGMAGEKLFF

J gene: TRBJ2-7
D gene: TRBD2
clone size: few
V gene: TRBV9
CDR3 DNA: TGTGCCAGCAGCGTTAGCGGGCGAAACTACGAGCAGTACTTC
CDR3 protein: CASSVSGRNYEQYF

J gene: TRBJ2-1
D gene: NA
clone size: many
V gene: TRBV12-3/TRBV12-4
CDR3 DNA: TGTGCCAGCAGCACTAGGCCGGATGAGCAGTTCTTC
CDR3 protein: CASSTRPDEQFF

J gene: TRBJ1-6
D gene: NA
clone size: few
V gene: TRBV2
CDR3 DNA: TGTGCCAGCGGTGGGGAGCAAGATTCACCCCTCCACTTT
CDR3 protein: CASGGEQDSPLHF

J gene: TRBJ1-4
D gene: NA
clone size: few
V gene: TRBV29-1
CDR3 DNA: TGCAGCGTTGGAGGGGCAACTAATGAAAAACTGTTTTTT
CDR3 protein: CSVGGATNEKLFF

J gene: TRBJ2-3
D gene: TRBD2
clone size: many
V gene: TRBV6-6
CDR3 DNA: TGTGCCAGCAGTTACTCGCGGACTAGCGGGAGCGAAGATACGCAGTATTTT
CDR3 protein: CASSYSRTSGSEDTQYF

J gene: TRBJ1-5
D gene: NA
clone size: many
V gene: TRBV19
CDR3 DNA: TGTGCCAGTAGTATAGTCCATCAGCCCCAGCATTTT
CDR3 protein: CASSIVHQPQHF

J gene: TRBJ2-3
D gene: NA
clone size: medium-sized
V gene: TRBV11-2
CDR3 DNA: TGTGCCAGCAGCTCCGGGACAGCGGGGGATACGCAGTATTTT
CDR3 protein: CASSSGTAGDTQYF

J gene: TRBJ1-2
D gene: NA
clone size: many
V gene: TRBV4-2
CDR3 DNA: TGTGCCAGCAGCCAAGGCAGAAACTATGGCTACACCTTC
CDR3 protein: CASSQGRNYGYTF

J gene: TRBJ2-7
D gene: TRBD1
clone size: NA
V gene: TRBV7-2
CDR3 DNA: TGTGCCAGCAGCTCCGGAGGACAGGGCCGCTACGAGCAGTACTTC
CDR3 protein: CASSSGGQGRYEQYF

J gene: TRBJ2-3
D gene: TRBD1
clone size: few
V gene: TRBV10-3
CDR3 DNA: TGTGCCATCAGCCCCCAGGGGGAAATAATGCGGACGCAGTATTTT
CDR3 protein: CAISPQGEIMRTQYF

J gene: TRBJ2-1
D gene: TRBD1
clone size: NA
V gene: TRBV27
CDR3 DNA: TGTGCCAGCAGCTTTTTGGGTGGAACAGGGGAAACGAATGAGCAGTTCTTC
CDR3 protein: CASSFLGGTGETNEQFF

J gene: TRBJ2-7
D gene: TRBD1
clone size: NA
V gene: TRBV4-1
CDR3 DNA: TGCGCCAGCAGCCCCGCGACAGGGAACGAGCAGTACTTC
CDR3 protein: CASSPATGNEQYF

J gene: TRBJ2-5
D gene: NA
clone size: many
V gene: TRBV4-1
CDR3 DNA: TGCGCCAGCAGCCAAGATCCAGCGTTCGTTGGAGAGACCCAGTACTTC
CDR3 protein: CASSQDPAFVGETQYF

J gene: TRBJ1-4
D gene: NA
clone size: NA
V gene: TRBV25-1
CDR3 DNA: TGTGCCAGCAGTGAATATAATGGCGAAAAACTGTTTTTT
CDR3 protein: CASSEYNGEKLFF

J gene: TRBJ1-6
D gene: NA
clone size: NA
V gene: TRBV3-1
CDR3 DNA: TGTGCCAGCAGCCAAGATTGGCGGGGTAATTCACCCCTCCACTTT
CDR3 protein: CASSQDWRGNSPLHF

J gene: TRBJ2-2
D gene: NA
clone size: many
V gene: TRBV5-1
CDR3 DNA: TGCGCCAGCAGCGAAAACGGACAGAAGAACACCGGGGAGCTGTTTTTT
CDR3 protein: CASSENGQKNTGELFF

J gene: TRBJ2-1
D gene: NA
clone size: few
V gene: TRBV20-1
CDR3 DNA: TGCAGCGGGGTGGCGGGCCAAACCTACAATGAGCAGTTCTTC
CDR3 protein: CSGVAGQTYNEQFF

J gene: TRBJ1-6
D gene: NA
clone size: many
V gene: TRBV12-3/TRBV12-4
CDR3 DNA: TGTGCCAGCAGTTTGCGCCTCTTCGCACCCCTCCACTTT
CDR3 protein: CASSLRLFAPLHF

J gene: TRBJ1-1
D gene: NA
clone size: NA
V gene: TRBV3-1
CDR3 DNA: TGTGCCAGCAGCCAGGGAGCAACTGAAGCTTTCTTT
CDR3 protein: CASSQGATEAFF

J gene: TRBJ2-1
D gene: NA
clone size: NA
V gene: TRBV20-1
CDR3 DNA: TGCAGTGCTAGCGGACGGGGGTCCCAGATCCCCTACAATGAGCAGTTCTTC
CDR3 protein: CSASGRGSQIPYNEQFF

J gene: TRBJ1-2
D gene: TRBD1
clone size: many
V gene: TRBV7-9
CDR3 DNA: TGTGCCAGCAGCTTGGCTACAGGGGGTATTGCCGGCTACACCTTC
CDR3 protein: CASSLATGGIAGYTF

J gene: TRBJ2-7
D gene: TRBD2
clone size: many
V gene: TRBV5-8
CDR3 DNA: TGTGCCAGCAGAAGATTCTCGGGACTAGCGGGGGGAATCACCCCATACGAGCAGTACTTC
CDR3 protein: CASRRFSGLAGGITPYEQYF

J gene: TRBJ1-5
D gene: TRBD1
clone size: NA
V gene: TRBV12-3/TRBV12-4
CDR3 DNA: TGTGCCAGCAGTGGTGACAGGGACGATCAGCCCCAGCATTTT
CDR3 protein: CASSGDRDDQPQHF

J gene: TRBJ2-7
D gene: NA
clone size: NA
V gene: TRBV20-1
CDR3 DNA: TGCAGTGCTAGCGGGACGGAATCTGGGCACGAGCAGTACTTC
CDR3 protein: CSASGTESGHEQYF

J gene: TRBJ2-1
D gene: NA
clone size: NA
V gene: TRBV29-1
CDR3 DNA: TGCAGCGGCGGGTCGAGCTCCTACAATGAGCAGTTCTTC
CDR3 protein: CSGGSSSYNEQFF

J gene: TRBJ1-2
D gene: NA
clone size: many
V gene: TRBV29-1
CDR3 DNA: TGCAGCGAATTCGACGACAGGAGCGGCGGCTACACCTTC
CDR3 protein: CSEFDDRSGGYTF

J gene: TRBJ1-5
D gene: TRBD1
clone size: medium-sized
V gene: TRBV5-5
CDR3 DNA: TGTGCCAGCAGATTGCGGGACAGGGGAGATCAGCCCCAGCATTTT
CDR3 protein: CASRLRDRGDQPQHF

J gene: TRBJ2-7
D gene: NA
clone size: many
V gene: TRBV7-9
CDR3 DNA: TGTGCCAGCACCGGAGCACACTCCTACGAGCAGTACTTC
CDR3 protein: CASTGAHSYEQYF

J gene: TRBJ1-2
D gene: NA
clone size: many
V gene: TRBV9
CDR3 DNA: TGTGCCAGCAGCGTCCTAGGGGGAGCCTATGGCTACACCTTC
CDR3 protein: CASSVLGGAYGYTF

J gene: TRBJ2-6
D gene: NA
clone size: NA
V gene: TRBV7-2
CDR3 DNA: TGTGCCAGCAGCTTAGATGGGTCCGGGGCCAACGTCCTGACTTTC
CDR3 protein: CASSLDGSGANVLTF

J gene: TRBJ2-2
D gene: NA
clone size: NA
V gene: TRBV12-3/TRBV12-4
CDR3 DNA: TGTGCCAGCAGCAGACTACCGGGACTGAACACCGGGGAGCTGTTTTTT
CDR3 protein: CASSRLPGLNTGELFF

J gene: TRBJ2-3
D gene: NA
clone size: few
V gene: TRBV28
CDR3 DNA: TGTGCCAGCAGTGGCCCCTGGGGCACAGATACGCAGTATTTT
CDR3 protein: CASSGPWGTDTQYF

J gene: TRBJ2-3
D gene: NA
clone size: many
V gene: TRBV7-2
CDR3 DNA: TGTGCCAGCAGCTTAGTAGGGGGGATAGATACGCAGTATTTT
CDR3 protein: CASSLVGGIDTQYF

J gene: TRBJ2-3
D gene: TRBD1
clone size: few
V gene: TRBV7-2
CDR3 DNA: TGTGCCAGCAGCCAGGACAGGTACACAGATACGCAGTATTTT
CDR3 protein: CASSQDRYTDTQYF

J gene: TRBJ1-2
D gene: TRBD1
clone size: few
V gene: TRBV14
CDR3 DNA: TGTGCCAGCAGCCAAGATCGGCGACAGGGGAATAATGGCTACACCTTC
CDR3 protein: CASSQDRRQGNNGYTF

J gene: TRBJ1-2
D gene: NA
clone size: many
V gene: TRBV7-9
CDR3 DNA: TGTGCCAGCAGCCTGATAGGACAGTATGGCTACACCTTC
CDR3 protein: CASSLIGQYGYTF

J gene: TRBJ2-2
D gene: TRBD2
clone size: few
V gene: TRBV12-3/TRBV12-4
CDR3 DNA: TGTGCCAGCATCCCGGGACTAGCGGTGATCCCGGACACCGGGGAGCTGTTTTTT
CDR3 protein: CASIPGLAVIPDTGELFF

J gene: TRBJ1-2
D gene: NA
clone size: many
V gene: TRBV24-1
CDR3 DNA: TGTGCCACCAAATCTAATTCAAACTATGGCTACACCTTC
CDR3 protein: CATKSNSNYGYTF

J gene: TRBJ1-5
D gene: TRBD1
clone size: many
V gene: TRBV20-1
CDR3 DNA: TGCAGTGCTAGTAGACAGGGGGTAGGCAATCAGCCCCAGCATTTT
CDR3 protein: CSASRQGVGNQPQHF

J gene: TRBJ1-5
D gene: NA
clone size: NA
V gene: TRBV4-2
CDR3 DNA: TGTGCCAGCAGCCAAGATTCTAACACAGACCTCAATCAGCCCCAGCATTTT
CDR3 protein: CASSQDSNTDLNQPQHF